Listed below are T cell receptor beta chains from one sample, sequenced in a study of blood T cell repertoires in COVID-19. The table came from immunoSEQ multiplex PCR; TCRdb's copy has only in-frame clones and leaves some out. The sample has approximately 280,000 clones, 75% to 90% seen once. Sequencing used PBMCs or T cells enriched from blood (not recorded which). These receptors originate from a woman aged 45-59 years who had recovered from COVID-19. CDR3s include the opening cysteine and the closing phenylalanine or tryptophan. A D gene is named only where the DNA matches it firmly. Clone size, where shown, is once, few, many, or a class for clones that have expanded.

>TRBV19|TRBJ1-5|.|.
CASSIHLSGSNQPQHF
TGTGCCAGTAGTATTCACCTCTCGGGTTCCAATCAGCCCCAGCATTTT
>TRBV30|TRBJ2-1|.|TRBD2
CAWRGLGPYNEQFF
TGTGCCTGGAGGGGACTAGGGCCCTACAATGAGCAGTTCTTC
>TRBV3-1/TRBV3-2|TRBJ1-6|.|.
CASSPGSPSPLHF
TGTGCCAGCAGCCCCGGGTCCCCGTCACCCCTCCACTTT
>TRBV5-4|TRBJ1-6|.|.
CASSLAGTTFAGVGLHF
TGTGCCAGCAGCTTGGCCGGGACAACATTCGCCGGGGTAGGACTCCACTTT
>TRBV30|TRBJ1-2|.|.
CAWSPERIYGYTF
TGTGCCTGGAGTCCAGAGAGGATCTATGGCTACACCTTC
>TRBV27|TRBJ1-4|.|TRBD1
CASRRDRGNEKLFF
TGTGCCAGCCGGAGGGACAGGGGTAATGAAAAACTGTTTTTT
>TRBV18|TRBJ1-4|.|.
CASSRAQGAREKLFF
TGTGCCAGCTCACGCGCACAGGGAGCCAGGGAAAAACTGTTTTTT
>TRBV5-1|TRBJ1-4|.|.
CASNSGQFNEKLFF
TGCGCCAGCAACTCAGGACAGTTTAATGAAAAACTGTTTTTT
>TRBV5-1|TRBJ1-3|.|.
CASQSTGLGNTIYF
TGCGCCAGCCAGTCGACAGGATTAGGAAACACCATATATTTT
>TRBV2|TRBJ1-5|.|TRBD1
CASSESRERQGAGQPQHF
TGTGCCAGCAGTGAAAGCCGCGAACGACAGGGGGCCGGTCAGCCCCAGCATTTT
>TRBV7-6|TRBJ2-5|.|.
CASSLMVMGLGTETQYF
TGTGCCAGCAGCTTAATGGTAATGGGGCTAGGAACGGAGACCCAGTACTTC
>TRBV27|TRBJ1-5|.|.
CASSYTGTNQPQHF
TGTGCCAGCAGTTACACCGGGACAAACCAGCCCCAGCATTTT
>TRBV18|TRBJ1-1|medium-sized|.
CASSPDNLQGVTEAFF
TGTGCCAGCTCACCAGACAATTTACAGGGAGTTACTGAAGCTTTCTTT
>TRBV24-1|TRBJ1-5|.|.
CATSDGGGNQPQHF
TGTGCCACCAGCGACGGCGGAGGCAATCAGCCCCAGCATTTT
>TRBV2|TRBJ1-2|.|TRBD1
CASSPGQGLWGYTF
TGTGCCAGCAGTCCGGGACAGGGACTATGGGGCTACACCTTC
>TRBV5-1|TRBJ2-5|once|.
CASSLGPQGMETQYF
TGCGCCAGCAGCTTGGGCCCACAGGGTATGGAGACCCAGTACTTC